This entry lists 22 T cell receptor beta chains sequenced from one sample in a study of technical replicates of blood from a handful of donors. The protocol was immunoSEQ multiplex PCR, while the TCRdb copy is restricted to in-frame clones and leaves out a portion. Of about 80,000 clones in the sample, roughly 94% were seen once. Specimen: T cells isolated from PBMCs. The receptor source for this set is a human donor in good health.

The chain carries TRBV11-3 and TRBJ2-6, with D hard to call. Germline loops: CDR1 SGHNT, CDR2 YENEEA. The CDR3 has 16 residues. The V gene lost 5 bases and the J gene lost 1 base, with 12 bases spanning the gap. This chain's CDR3 is CASSLPLVSGANVLTF. The CDR3 DNA reads TGTGCCAGCAGCCTACCCCTGGTATCTGGGGCCAACGTCCTGACTTTC.

The rearrangement joins TRBV10-3 to TRBJ1-5; D uncertain. The CDR3 extends over 16 amino acids. CDR1 is ENHRY and CDR2 is SYGVKD in the germline V gene. Trimming shortened V by 3 bases and J by 2 bases, and 14 bases separated the two germline ends. CDR3 residues: CAISDYDLRGNQPQHF. CDR3 nucleotides: TGTGCCATCAGTGACTACGACCTCCGGGGCAATCAGCCCCAGCATTTT.

The CDR3 coding sequence is TGTGCCAGCAGTGAAGAATCTAGCGGGAATCGGGAGCAGTACTTC. Protein product: CASSEESSGNREQYF. The chain recombines TRBV6-1 with TRBJ2-7, with 9 bases identical to TRBD2. V dropped 1 base and J dropped 7; count of bases not matched to a gene: 8. This CDR3 comprises 15 residues. In germline, CDR1 is MNHNS, CDR2 SASEGT.

This rearrangement joins TRBV5-1 to TRBJ2-2; 8 nucleotides match TRBD1. The CDR3 totals 15 residues. With 3 bases clipped from V and 0 bases from J, the junction kept 1 base outside the gene matches. Per germline, CDR1 SGHRS and CDR2 YFSETQ. The CDR3 region has the DNA TGCGCCAGCAGCTGGACAGGGCCGAACACCGGGGAGCTGTTTTTT. It codes for CASSWTGPNTGELFF.

The rearrangement joins TRBV6-5 to TRBJ2-1; the match to TRBD2 covers 11 bases. V dropped 5 bases and J dropped 0; count of bases not matched to a gene: 0. The CDR3 contains 15 residues. CDR1 and CDR2 (germline): MNHEY, SVGAGI. Here the CDR3 reads CASSTSGSSYNEQFF. The CDR3 DNA reads TGTGCCAGCAGTACTAGCGGGAGCTCCTACAATGAGCAGTTCTTC.

The V and J genes are TRBV19 and TRBJ2-7; 7 nucleotides match TRBD1. Trimming cost V 5 bases and J 4 bases; bases outside gene matches: 5. Per germline, CDR1 LNHDA and CDR2 SQIVND (reference sequence). The length of the CDR3 is 13 residues. For the CDR3, the DNA is TGTGCCAGTAGTCTTAGGGACAGATACGAGCAGTACTTC. The encoded protein is CASSLRDRYEQYF.

The V and J genes are TRBV2 and TRBJ1-1; D is unresolved. Germline V gives CDR1 SNHLY, CDR2 FYNNEI. The CDR3 sequence is 13 residues long. V was cut by 5 bases and J by 0 bases, with 7 bases left in between. The CDR3 sequence is CASSLRMNTEAFF. The CDR3 region has the DNA TGTGCCAGCAGTTTGCGGATGAACACTGAAGCTTTCTTT.

The chain links TRBV7-3 to TRBJ2-1, with 8 bases fitting TRBD2. Germline CDR1 SGHTA, CDR2 FQGTGA. CDR3 length: 15 residues. V lost 7 bases, J lost 0 bases, and 5 bases stayed unmatched. CDR3 residues: CASTLTSGSYNEQFF. The CDR3 DNA reads as TGTGCCAGCACCCTTACTAGCGGCTCCTACAATGAGCAGTTCTTC.

In DNA form, the CDR3 reads TGCGCCAGCAGCCTACAAGGACAGGCTGAAAAACTGTTTTTT. It codes for CASSLQGQAEKLFF. The chain recombines TRBV5-1 with TRBJ1-4, with 7 bases lining up with TRBD1. There are 14 residues in the CDR3. Per germline, CDR1 SGHRS and CDR2 YFSETQ. The V gene end was trimmed by 4 bases and the J gene end by 7 bases; junction bases not matched to a gene: 7.

V is TRBV23-1 and J is TRBJ2-3; 10 nucleotides align to TRBD2. TRBV23-1 is noted as an ORF with a role that remains uncertain. V shed 2 bases, J shed 2 bases, and the junction held 28 bases outside the gene matches. The CDR3 runs to 24 residues. In DNA, the CDR3 is TGCGCCAGCAGTCAAAAAGGCGAAGGGACTAGCGCGACATACCCGGCTATAAACACAGATACGCAGTATTTT. Its protein product is CASSQKGEGTSATYPAINTDTQYF.

The rearrangement uses TRBV7-2 and TRBJ1-1; D ambiguous. The CDR3 consists of 14 residues. The V end lost 2 bases, the J end lost 1 base, and 8 bases lay between the germline ends. Germline loops: CDR1 SGHTA, CDR2 FQGNSA. The CDR3 sequence is CASSLYSGNTEAFF. For the CDR3, the DNA is TGTGCCAGCAGCTTATATTCGGGGAACACTGAAGCTTTCTTT.

The genes are TRBV4-1 and TRBJ2-5; TRBD2 matches at 8 bases. The CDR3 has 15 residues. CDR1 and CDR2 (germline): MGHRA, YSYEKL. With V trimmed by 4 bases and J by 2 bases, 6 bases remained unmatched. The DNA for the CDR3 is TGCGCCAGCAGCCGGGCTACTAGCGGACAAGAGACCCAGTACTTC. This codes for CASSRATSGQETQYF.

The J gene is TRBJ2-7, the V gene TRBV7-9; 9 positions agree with TRBD1. In germline, CDR1 is SEHNR, CDR2 FQNEAQ (reference sequence). The CDR3 loop spans 14 amino acids. The ends lost 10 bases at V and 2 bases at J; junction bases unmatched: 9. The CDR3: CAIGDRVRAYEQYF. CDR3 nucleotides: TGTGCCATCGGGGACAGGGTTAGAGCCTACGAGCAGTACTTC.

The gene calls are TRBV30 and TRBJ2-1, with D possibly TRBD2 on 5 matching bases. The V gene's germline CDR1 is GTSNPN and CDR2 SVGIG (reference sequence). This CDR3 has 13 amino acids. The V end lost 5 bases, the J end lost 8 bases, and 16 bases lay between the germline ends. CDR3: CAWDLSEGHEQFF. The CDR3 region has the DNA TGTGCCTGGGATCTGTCTGAGGGCCATGAGCAGTTCTTC.

The chain carries TRBV10-3 and TRBJ1-1, with 7 bases identical to TRBD1. The CDR3 loop spans 16 amino acids. Looked up from germline, CDR1 is ENHRY and CDR2 is SYGVKD. Unmatched junction bases numbered 12, after V lost 5 bases and J lost 3 bases. The CDR3 sequence is CAISTIPRQGDTEAFF. DNA for the CDR3: TGTGCCATCAGTACCATTCCACGACAGGGCGACACTGAAGCTTTCTTT.

The CDR3 nucleotides read TGTGCCAGCAGCTTTTGGGGGGACGAGACCCAGTACTTC. Encoded protein: CASSFWGDETQYF. The chain carries TRBV11-3 and TRBJ2-5; tentative D call: TRBD2 (6 bases). This CDR3 has 13 amino acids. The V end lost 3 bases, the J end lost 5 bases, and 10 bases lay between the germline ends. In germline, CDR1 is SGHNT, CDR2 YENEEA.

The chain is built from TRBV27 and TRBJ2-2; D remains unclear. Germline V gene lookup returns CDR1 MNHEY and CDR2 SMNVEV (reference sequence). V was trimmed by 7 bases and J by 3 bases, leaving 18 bases between them. The CDR3 has 16 residues. The CDR3 loop reads CASTPGAGTYTGELFF. In DNA form, the CDR3 reads TGTGCCAGCACCCCTGGAGCCGGTACCTACACCGGGGAGCTGTTTTTT.

The chain employs TRBV11-3 and TRBJ2-7; 9 positions agree with TRBD1. The trim removed 5 bases at V and 3 bases at J, leaving 11 bases unmatched. CDR1 and CDR2 from the germline V gene are SGHNT and YENEEA. This CDR3 contains 16 residues. CDR3 loop: CASSPLWGDRVYEQYF. CDR3 DNA sequence: TGTGCCAGCAGCCCACTCTGGGGGGACAGGGTCTACGAGCAGTACTTC. The variable domain in full, completed from reference TRBV11-3 and TRBJ2-7, reads EAGVVQSPRYKIIEKKQPVAFWCNPISGHNTLYWYLQNLGQGPELLIRYENEEAVDDSQLPKDRFSAERLKGVDSTLKIQPAELGDSAVYLCASSPLWGDRVYEQYFGPGTRLTVT.

The chain links TRBV30 to TRBJ1-1, with 9 bases fitting TRBD1. V trimming: 2 bases; J trimming: 4 bases; junction bases outside the gene matches: 2. The germline CDR1 and CDR2 sequences are GTSNPN and SVGIG (reference sequence). CDR3 length equals 13 residues. The CDR3 coding sequence is TGTGCCTGGAGTCGACAGGGGGTCACTGAAGCTTTCTTT. It translates to CAWSRQGVTEAFF.

V is TRBV29-1 and J is TRBJ2-1; D gene unclear. This CDR3 contains 12 residues. CDR1 and CDR2 from the germline V gene are SQVTM and ANQGSEA. The V and J ends lost 4 bases and 8 bases respectively, with 12 bases between them. The CDR3 sequence: CSVAREVDEQFF. CDR3 nucleotides: TGCAGCGTTGCTCGTGAGGTAGATGAGCAGTTCTTC.

This sequence joins TRBV4-1 and TRBJ2-7; TRBD2 aligns across 10 bases. Germline CDR1 MGHRA, CDR2 YSYEKL. CDR3 size: 15 residues. Unmatched junction bases numbered 1, after V lost 1 base and J lost 1 base. CDR3 in DNA: TGCGCCAGCAGCCAAGGAGCGGGAGGGTCCTACGAGCAGTACTTC. Its protein is CASSQGAGGSYEQYF.

This rearrangement joins TRBV5-6 to TRBJ2-2; D is uncertain. Deletions cut 1 base from V and 2 bases from J, with 15 bases between. This CDR3 is 17 amino acids long. CDR1 is SGHDT, CDR2 YYEEEE, per germline. The CDR3 sequence: CASSLSSSRLNTGELFF. Written as DNA, the CDR3 is TGTGCCAGCAGCTTGTCTTCGTCTAGACTTAACACCGGGGAGCTGTTTTTT.